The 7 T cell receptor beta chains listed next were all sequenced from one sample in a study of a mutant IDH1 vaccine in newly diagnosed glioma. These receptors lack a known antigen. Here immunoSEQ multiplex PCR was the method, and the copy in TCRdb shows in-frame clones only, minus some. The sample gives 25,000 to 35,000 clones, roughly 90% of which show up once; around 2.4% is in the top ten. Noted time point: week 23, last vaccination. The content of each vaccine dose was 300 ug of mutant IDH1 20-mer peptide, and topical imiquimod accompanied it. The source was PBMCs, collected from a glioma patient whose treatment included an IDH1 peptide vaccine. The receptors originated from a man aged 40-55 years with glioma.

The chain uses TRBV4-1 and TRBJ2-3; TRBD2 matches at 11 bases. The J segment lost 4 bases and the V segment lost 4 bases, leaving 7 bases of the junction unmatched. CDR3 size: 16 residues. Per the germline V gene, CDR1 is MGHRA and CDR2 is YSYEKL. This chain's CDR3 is CASSPRGTSGADTQYF. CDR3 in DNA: TGCGCCAGCAGCCCCCGTGGGACTAGCGGCGCAGATACGCAGTATTTT.

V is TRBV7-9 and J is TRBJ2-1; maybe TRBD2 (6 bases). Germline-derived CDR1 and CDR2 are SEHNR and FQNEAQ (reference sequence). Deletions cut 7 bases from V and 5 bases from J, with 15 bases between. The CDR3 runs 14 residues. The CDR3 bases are TGTGCCAGCAACTACCCCGGAGGGAACAATGAGCAGTTCTTC. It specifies CASNYPGGNNEQFF.

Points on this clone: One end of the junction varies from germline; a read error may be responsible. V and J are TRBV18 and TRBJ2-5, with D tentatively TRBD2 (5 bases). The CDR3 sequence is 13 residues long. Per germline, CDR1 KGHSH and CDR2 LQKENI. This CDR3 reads CASSPGKGEIQYF. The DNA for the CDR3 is TGTGCCAGCTCACCCGGAAAGGGAGAGATCCAGTACTTC.

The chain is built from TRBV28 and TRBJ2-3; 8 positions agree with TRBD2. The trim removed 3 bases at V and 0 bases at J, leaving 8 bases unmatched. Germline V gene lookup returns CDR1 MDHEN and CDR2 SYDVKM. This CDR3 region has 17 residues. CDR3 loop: CASSLRTSSGSTDTQYF. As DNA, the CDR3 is TGTGCCAGCAGTTTGCGGACCTCTAGCGGGAGCACAGATACGCAGTATTTT.

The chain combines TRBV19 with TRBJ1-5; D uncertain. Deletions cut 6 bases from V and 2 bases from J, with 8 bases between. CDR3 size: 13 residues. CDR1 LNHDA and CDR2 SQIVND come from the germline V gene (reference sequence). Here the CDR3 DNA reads TGTGCCAGTAGCAGAGATCGCAATCAGCCCCAGCATTTT. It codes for CASSRDRNQPQHF.

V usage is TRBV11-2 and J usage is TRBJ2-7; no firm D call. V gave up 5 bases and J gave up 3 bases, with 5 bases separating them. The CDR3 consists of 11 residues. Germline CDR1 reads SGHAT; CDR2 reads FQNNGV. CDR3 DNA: TGTGCCAGCAGCGTTAGCTACGAGCAGTACTTC. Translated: CASSVSYEQYF.

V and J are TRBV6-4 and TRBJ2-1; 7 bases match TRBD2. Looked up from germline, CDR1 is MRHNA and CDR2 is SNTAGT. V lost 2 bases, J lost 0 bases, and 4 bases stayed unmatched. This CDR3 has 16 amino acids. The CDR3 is CASSDVWGGSYNEQFF. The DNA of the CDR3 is TGTGCCAGCAGTGACGTCTGGGGGGGCTCCTACAATGAGCAGTTCTTC.